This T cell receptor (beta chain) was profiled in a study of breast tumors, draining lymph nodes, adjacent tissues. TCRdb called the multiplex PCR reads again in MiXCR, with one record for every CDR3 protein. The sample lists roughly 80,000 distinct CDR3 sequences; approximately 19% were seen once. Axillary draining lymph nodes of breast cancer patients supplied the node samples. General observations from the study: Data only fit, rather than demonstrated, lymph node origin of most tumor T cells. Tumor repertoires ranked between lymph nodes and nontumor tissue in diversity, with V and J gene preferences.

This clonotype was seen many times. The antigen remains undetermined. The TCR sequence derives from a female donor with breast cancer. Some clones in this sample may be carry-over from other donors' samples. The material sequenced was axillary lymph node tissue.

The DNA of the CDR3 is TGCGCCAGCAGCTTGGCCAGGGCCAACGAGCAGTACTTC. Translating gives CASSLARANEQYF. The chain couples TRBV5-1 to TRBJ2-7, with a possible D match to TRBD1 (5 bases). This CDR3 region has 13 residues. V was shortened by 0 bases and J by 5 bases, with 9 bases between the two germline ends. From germline, CDR1 is SGHRS and CDR2 YFSETQ.